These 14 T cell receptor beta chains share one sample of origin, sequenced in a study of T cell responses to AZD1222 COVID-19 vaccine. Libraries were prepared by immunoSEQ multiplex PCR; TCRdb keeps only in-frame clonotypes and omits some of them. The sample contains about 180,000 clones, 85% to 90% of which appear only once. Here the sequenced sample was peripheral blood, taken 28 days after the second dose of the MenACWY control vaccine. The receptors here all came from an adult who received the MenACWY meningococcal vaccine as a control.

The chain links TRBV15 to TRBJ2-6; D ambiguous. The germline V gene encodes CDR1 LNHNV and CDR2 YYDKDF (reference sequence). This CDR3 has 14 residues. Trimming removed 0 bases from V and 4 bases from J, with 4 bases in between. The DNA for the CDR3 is TGTGCCACCAGCAGAGACAGAGGGGCCAACGTCCTGACTTTC. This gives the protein CATSRDRGANVLTF.

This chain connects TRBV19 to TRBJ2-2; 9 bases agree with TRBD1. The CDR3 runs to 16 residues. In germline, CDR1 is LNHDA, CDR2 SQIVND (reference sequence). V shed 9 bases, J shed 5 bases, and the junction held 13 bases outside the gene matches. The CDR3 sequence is CASRTPGQGVTGELFF. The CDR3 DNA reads TGTGCCAGCAGGACTCCGGGACAGGGCGTTACCGGGGAGCTGTTTTTT. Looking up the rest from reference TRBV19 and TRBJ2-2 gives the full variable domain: DGGITQSPKYLFRKEGQNVTLSCEQNLNHDAMYWYRQDPGQGLRLIYYSQIVNDFQKGDIAEGYSVSREKKESFPLTVTSAQKNPTAFYLCASRTPGQGVTGELFFGEGSRLTVL.

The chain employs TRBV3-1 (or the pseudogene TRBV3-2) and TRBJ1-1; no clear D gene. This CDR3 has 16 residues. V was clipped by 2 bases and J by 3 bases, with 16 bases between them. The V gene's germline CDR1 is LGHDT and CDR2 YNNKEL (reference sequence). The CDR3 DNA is TGTGCCAGCAGCCAAACACACTGCCCCAAATACACTGAAGCTTTCTTT. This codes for CASSQTHCPKYTEAFF.

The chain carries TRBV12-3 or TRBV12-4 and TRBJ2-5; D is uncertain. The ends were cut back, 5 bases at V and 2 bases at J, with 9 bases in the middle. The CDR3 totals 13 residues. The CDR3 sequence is CASSKALQETQYF. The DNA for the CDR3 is TGTGCCAGCAGTAAGGCCTTACAAGAGACCCAGTACTTC.

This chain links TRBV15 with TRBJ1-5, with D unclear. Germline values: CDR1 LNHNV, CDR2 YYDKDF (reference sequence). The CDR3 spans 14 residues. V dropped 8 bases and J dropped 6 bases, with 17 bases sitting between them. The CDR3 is CATSASLVGQPQHF. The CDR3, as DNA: TGTGCCACCTCAGCGTCCCTAGTCGGTCAGCCCCAGCATTTT.

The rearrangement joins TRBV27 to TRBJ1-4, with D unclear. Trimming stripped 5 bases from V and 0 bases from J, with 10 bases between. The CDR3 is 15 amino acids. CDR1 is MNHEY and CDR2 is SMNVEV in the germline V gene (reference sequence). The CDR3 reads CASSPLDSTNEKLFF. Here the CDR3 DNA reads TGTGCCAGCAGTCCCCTGGATTCAACTAATGAAAAACTGTTTTTT. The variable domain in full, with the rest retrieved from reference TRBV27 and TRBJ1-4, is EAQVTQNPRYLITVTGKKLTVTCSQNMNHEYMSWYRQDPGLGLRQIYYSMNVEVTDKGDVPEGYKVSRKEKRNFPLILESPSPNQTSLYFCASSPLDSTNEKLFFGSGTQLSVL.

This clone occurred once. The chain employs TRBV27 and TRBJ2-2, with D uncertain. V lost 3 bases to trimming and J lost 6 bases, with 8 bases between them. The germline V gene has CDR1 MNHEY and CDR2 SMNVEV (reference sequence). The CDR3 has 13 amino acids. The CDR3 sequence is CASSFDGPGELFF. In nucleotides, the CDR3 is TGTGCCAGCAGTTTTGATGGGCCCGGGGAGCTGTTTTTT.

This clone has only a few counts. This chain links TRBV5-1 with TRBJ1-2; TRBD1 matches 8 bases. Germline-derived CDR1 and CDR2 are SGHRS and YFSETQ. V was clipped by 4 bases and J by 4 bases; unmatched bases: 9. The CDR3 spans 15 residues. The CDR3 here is CASSPQGQASYGYTF. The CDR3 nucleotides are TGCGCCAGCAGCCCTCAGGGACAGGCCTCCTATGGCTACACCTTC.

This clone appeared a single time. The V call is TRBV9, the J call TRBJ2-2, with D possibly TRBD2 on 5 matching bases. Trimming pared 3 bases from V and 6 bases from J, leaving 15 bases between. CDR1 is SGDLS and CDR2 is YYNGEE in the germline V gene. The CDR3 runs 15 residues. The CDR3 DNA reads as TGTGCCAGCAGCGCCGCCCCGGGGTCCGCCGGGGAGCTGTTTTTT. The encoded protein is CASSAAPGSAGELFF.

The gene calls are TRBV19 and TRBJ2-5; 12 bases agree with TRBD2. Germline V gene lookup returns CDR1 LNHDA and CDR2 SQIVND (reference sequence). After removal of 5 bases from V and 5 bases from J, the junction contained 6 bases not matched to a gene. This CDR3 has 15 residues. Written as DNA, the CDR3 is TGTGCCAGTAGTGGTCTTCTAGCGGGAGGGGAGACCCAGTACTTC. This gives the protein CASSGLLAGGETQYF. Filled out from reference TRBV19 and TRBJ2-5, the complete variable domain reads DGGITQSPKYLFRKEGQNVTLSCEQNLNHDAMYWYRQDPGQGLRLIYYSQIVNDFQKGDIAEGYSVSREKKESFPLTVTSAQKNPTAFYLCASSGLLAGGETQYFGPGTRLLVL.

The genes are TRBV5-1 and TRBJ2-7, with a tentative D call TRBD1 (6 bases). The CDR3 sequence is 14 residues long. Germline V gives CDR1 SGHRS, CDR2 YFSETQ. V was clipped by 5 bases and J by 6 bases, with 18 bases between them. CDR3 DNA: TGCGCCAGCAGAAATTTACAGGGAATGGTCGAGCAGTACTTC. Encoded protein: CASRNLQGMVEQYF.

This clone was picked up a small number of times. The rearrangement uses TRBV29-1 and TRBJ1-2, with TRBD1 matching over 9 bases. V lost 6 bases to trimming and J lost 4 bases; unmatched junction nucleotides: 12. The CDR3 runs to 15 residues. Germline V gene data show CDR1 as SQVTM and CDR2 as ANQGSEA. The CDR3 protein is CSVVVPGQGTYGYTF. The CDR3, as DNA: TGCAGCGTGGTCGTCCCGGGACAGGGAACCTATGGCTACACCTTC.

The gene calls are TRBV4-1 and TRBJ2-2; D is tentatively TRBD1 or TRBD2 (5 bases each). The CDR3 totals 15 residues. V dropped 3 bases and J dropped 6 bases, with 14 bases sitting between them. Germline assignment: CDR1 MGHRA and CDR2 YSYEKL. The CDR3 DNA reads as TGCGCCAGCAGCCATGCCCCAAGGGGAGCCGGGGAGCTGTTTTTT. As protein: CASSHAPRGAGELFF.

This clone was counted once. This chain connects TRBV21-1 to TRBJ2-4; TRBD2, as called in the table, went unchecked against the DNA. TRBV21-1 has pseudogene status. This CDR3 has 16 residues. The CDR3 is CASSYRYPVAKNIQYF. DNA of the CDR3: TGTGCCAGCAGCTACCGGTATCCCGTAGCCAAAAACATTCAGTACTTC.